This T cell receptor beta chain appears in the sequencing data of a study of CXCR3-negative and CXCR3-positive naive CD8 T cells. Study overall: The libraries yielded about 150 million TRB reads, about 1.5 +/- 0.3 million each.

This CDR3 contains 14 residues. Germline V gene data show CDR1 as MNHNS and CDR2 as SASEGT. Libraries of TRB cDNA were made by 5' RACE and carried UMIs. No DNA is given; TCRdb re-called the 5' RACE reads and lists each CDR3 protein once. Its table records 50,000 to 65,000 distinct CDR3 sequences. The chain has TRBV6-1 and TRBJ2-7; the TCRdb D gene call, TRBD1, has no DNA to confirm it. Sequences were obtained from memory CD8+ T cells from blood. The TCR comes from a human donor in good health. Some clones in this sample may be carry-over from other donors' samples. The CDR3: CASNLDTAAYEQYF.